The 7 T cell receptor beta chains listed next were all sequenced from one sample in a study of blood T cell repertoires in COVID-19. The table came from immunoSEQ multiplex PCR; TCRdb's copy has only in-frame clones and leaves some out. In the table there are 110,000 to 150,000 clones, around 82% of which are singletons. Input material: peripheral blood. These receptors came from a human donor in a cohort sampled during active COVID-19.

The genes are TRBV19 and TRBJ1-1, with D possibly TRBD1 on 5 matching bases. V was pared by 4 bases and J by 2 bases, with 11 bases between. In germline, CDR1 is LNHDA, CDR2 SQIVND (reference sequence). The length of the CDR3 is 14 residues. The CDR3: CASSTLTVNTEAFF. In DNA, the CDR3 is TGTGCCAGTAGTACCCTGACAGTTAACACTGAAGCTTTCTTT.

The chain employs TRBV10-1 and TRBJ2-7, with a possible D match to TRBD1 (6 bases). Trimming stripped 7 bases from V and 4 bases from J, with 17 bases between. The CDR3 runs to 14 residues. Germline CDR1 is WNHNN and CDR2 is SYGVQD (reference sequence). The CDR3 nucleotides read TGCGCCAGCAATGCCGGGACATCCGATTACGAGCAGTACGTC. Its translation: CASNAGTSDYEQYV.

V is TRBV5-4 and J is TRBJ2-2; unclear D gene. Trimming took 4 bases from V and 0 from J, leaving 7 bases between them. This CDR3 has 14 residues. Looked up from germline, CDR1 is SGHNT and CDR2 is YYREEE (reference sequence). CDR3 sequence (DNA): TGTGCCAGCAGCCCAGACTCGAACACCGGGGAGCTGTTTTTT. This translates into CASSPDSNTGELFF.

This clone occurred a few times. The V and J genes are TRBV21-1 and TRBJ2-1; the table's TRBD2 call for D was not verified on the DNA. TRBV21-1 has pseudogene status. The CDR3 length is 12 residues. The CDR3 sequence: CASSKGRAEQFF. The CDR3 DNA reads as TGTGCCAGCAGCAAGGGGAGGGCTGAGCAGTTCTTC.

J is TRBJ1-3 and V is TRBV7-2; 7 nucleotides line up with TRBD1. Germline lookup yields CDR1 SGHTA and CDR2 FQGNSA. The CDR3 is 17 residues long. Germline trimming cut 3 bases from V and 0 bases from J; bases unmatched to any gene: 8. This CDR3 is CASSFSHRGNSGNTIYF. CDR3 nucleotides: TGTGCCAGCAGCTTTTCTCACAGGGGAAACTCTGGAAACACCATATATTTT.

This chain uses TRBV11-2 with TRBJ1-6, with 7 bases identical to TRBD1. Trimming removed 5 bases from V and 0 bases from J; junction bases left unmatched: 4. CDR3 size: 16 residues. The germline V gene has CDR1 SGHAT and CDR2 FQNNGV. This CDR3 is CASSKQGSSYNSPLHF. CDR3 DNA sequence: TGTGCCAGCAGCAAACAGGGGTCCTCCTATAATTCACCCCTCCACTTT.

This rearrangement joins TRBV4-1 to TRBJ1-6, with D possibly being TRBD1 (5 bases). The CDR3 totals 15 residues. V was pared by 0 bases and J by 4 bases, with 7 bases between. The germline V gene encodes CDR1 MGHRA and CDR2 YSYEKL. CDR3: CASSQEQAYNSPLHF. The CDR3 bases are TGCGCCAGCAGCCAAGAACAGGCTTATAATTCACCCCTCCACTTT.